This T cell receptor (beta chain) originates from a study of T cells in localized non-small cell lung cancer. Regarding the study as a whole: Higher T cell density in the blood was associated with longer overall survival, whereas higher adjacent-lung clonality associated with shorter survival. In uninvolved adjacent lung, T cell clonality reached its highest value, exceeding tumor. Analysis by sequencing included only one tumor region, so heterogeneity remains possible. When the top 100 tumor clones were examined, a median about 60 of them also appeared in the adjacent lung, which was paired and uninvolved.

The ends were cut back, 2 bases at V and 4 bases at J, with 9 bases in the middle. This CDR3 is built from 14 residues. CDR1 MNHEY and CDR2 SMNVEV come from the germline V gene (reference sequence). Method: immunoSEQ multiplex PCR; TCRdb's copy keeps in-frame clones and lacks some. The sample has tens of thousands of clones, approximately 90% seen once. As for this clone: No antigen is known for it.

Sequencing was performed on peripheral blood mononuclear cells, taken before any cancer treatment. The V gene is TRBV27, the J gene TRBJ2-1; no clear D. This TCR was recovered from an older male donor with stage II lung adenocarcinoma. This CDR3 reads CASSLGPLYNEQFF. The CDR3 DNA reads as TGTGCCAGCAGTTTAGGCCCCTTGTACAATGAGCAGTTCTTC.